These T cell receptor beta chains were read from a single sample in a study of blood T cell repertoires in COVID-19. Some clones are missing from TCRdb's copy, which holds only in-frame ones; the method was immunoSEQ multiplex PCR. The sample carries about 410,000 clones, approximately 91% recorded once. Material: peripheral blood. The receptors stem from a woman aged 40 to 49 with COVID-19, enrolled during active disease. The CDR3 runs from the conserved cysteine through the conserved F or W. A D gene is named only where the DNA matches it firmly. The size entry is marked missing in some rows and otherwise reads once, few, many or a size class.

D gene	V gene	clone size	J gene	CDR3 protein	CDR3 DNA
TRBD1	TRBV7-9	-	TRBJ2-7	CASSYGQAYEQYF	TGTGCCAGCAGCTACGGACAGGCCTACGAGCAGTACTTC
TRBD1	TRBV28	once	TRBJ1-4	CASSPGTGGGWEKLFF	TGTGCCAGCAGCCCGGGGACAGGGGGCGGGTGGGAAAAACTGTTTTTT
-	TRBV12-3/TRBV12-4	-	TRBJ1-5	CASSLSYQPQHF	TGTGCCAGCAGTTTATCTTATCAGCCCCAGCATTTT
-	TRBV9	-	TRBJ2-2	CASSVRGLNTGELFF	TGTGCCAGCAGCGTCCGCGGGCTGAACACCGGGGAGCTGTTTTTT
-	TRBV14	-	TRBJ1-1	CASSQRMGYVAEAFF	TGTGCCAGCAGCCAAAGAATGGGCTACGTGGCTGAAGCTTTCTTT
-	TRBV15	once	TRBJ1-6	CATSRASNSPLHF	TGTGCCACCAGCAGGGCCTCAAATTCACCCCTCCACTTT
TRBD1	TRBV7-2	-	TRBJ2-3	CASSLDRGDTDTQYF	TGTGCCAGCAGCTTGGACAGGGGTGACACAGATACGCAGTATTTT
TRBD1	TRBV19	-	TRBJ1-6	CASQTGGRSPLHF	TGTGCCAGCCAAACAGGGGGTAGGTCACCCCTCCACTTT
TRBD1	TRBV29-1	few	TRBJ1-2	CSVRGQGVGYTF	TGCAGCGTTAGAGGACAGGGGGTCGGCTACACCTTC
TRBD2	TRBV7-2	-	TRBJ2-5	CASSLARGGSQETQYF	TGTGCCAGCAGCTTAGCGCGCGGGGGGAGTCAAGAGACCCAGTACTTC
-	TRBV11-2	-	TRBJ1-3	CASSLAGDPRNTIYF	TGTGCCAGCAGCTTAGCCGGGGATCCACGAAACACCATATATTTT
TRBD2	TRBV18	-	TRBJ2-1	CASSPLGLAGSYNEQFF	TGTGCCAGCTCACCCCTGGGACTAGCCGGTTCCTACAATGAGCAGTTCTTC
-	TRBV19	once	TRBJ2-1	CASSIFVASATGLHYNEQFF	TGTGCCAGTAGTATTTTCGTCGCGAGTGCAACGGGACTGCACTACAATGAGCAGTTCTTC
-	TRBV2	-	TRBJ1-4	CASSEGHPTNEKLFF	TGTGCCAGCAGTGAAGGACATCCAACTAATGAAAAACTGTTTTTT
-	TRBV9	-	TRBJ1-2	CASSVPYSHYGYTF	TGTGCCAGCAGCGTACCTTACAGCCACTATGGCTACACCTTC
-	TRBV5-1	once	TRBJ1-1	CASTEGENTEAFF	TGCGCCAGCACCGAGGGAGAGAACACTGAAGCTTTCTTT
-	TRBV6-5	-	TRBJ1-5	CASSYDRYQPQHF	TGTGCCAGCAGTTACGACAGATATCAGCCCCAGCATTTT
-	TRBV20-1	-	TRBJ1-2	CSAPLGVGYTF	TGCAGTGCTCCTTTAGGGGTTGGCTACACCTTC
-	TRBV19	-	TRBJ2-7	CASSVTPSYEQYF	TGTGCCAGTAGTGTGACACCATCCTACGAGCAGTACTTC
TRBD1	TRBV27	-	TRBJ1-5	CASSFTGVQPQHF	TGTGCCAGCAGTTTTACAGGGGTCCAGCCCCAGCATTTT
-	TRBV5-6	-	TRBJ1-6	CASSPGDWGRSPLHF	TGTGCCAGCAGCCCTGGGGACTGGGGACGTTCACCCCTCCACTTT
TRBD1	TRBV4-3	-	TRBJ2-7	CASSQGAARGEQYF	TGCGCCAGCAGCCAAGGGGCCGCCAGGGGGGAGCAGTACTTC
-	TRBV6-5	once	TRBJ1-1	CASSAENTEAFF	TGTGCCAGCAGCGCGGAGAACACTGAAGCTTTCTTT
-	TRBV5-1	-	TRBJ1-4	CASSDKGGPSWTNEKLFF	TGCGCCAGCAGCGATAAAGGCGGCCCAAGTTGGACTAATGAAAAACTGTTTTTT
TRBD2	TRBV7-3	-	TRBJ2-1	CASRGGGASEQFF	TGTGCCAGCCGGGGGGGAGGCGCGTCAGAGCAGTTCTTC
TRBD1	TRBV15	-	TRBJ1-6	CATSREGGTGSSPLHF	TGTGCCACCAGCAGAGAGGGGGGGACAGGGTCCTCACCCCTCCACTTT
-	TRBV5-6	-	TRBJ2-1	CASSYQGINEQFF	TGTGCCAGCAGCTACCAGGGAATCAATGAGCAGTTCTTC
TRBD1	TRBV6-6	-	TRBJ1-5	CASSSGTGPQPQHF	TGTGCCAGCAGTTCCGGGACAGGGCCGCAGCCCCAGCATTTT
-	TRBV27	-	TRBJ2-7	CASSPTGPYEQYF	TGTGCCAGCAGTCCCACAGGGCCTTACGAGCAGTACTTC
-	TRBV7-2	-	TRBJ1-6	CASSPRGGDNSPLHF	TGTGCCAGCAGCCCCCGCGGGGGAGATAATTCACCCCTCCACTTT
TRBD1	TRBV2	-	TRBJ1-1	CARGQDFFLAEAFF	TGTGCCAGAGGACAGGATTTTTTTCTGGCTGAAGCTTTCTTT
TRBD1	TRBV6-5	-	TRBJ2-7	CASRDSPYEQYF	TGTGCCAGCCGGGACAGTCCATACGAGCAGTACTTC
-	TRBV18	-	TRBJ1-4	CASSPQGQGSEKLFF	TGTGCCAGCTCACCACAGGGGCAGGGGAGTGAAAAACTGTTTTTT
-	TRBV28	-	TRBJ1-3	CASSPRRNAGNTIYF	TGTGCCAGCAGTCCCCGGAGGAATGCGGGAAACACCATATATTTT
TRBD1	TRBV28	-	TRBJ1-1	CASSLPILGRGAEAFF	TGTGCCAGCAGTCTACCCATACTAGGCAGGGGGGCTGAAGCTTTCTTT
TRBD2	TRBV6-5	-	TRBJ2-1	CASSLTSGAYNEQFF	TGTGCCAGCAGTTTGACTAGCGGGGCCTACAATGAGCAGTTCTTC
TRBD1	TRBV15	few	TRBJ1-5	CATSRQGAGSNQPQHF	TGTGCCACCAGCAGACAGGGGGCAGGGAGCAATCAGCCCCAGCATTTT
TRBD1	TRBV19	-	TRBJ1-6	CASRIAAQGVRNSPLHF	TGTGCCAGTAGGATAGCGGCACAGGGGGTTAGAAATTCACCCCTCCACTTT
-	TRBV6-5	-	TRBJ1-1	CASRPGVQGTEAFF	TGTGCCAGCAGACCCGGGGTCCAGGGGACTGAAGCTTTCTTT
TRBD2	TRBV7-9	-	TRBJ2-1	CASSLVAASGTYNEQFF	TGTGCCAGCAGCTTAGTAGCCGCTAGCGGCACCTACAATGAGCAGTTCTTC
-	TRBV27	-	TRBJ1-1	CASSLGLSGRETEAFF	TGTGCCAGCAGTTTAGGATTATCCGGCCGGGAAACTGAAGCTTTCTTT